This T cell receptor (beta chain) was sequenced in a study of blood T cells in healthy people across ages. Study results and caveats: Long-lived donors exceeded aged donors in naive CD4+ cells and diversity. Across the age range, TCR beta diversity per million T cells fell in a roughly linear way. What prevented conclusive comparison of naive and antigen-experienced cells was that PBMCs were unsorted.

Germline V gene lookup returns CDR1 MNHEY and CDR2 SVGAGI. This CDR3 comprises 14 residues. As regards this clonotype: The target antigen is unknown.

It was with a sample-barcoded 5' primer and a J-beta primer mix that a second PCR of about 6 to 12 cycles was run. TCRdb itself ran the 5' RACE reads through MiXCR, one entry per CDR3 protein. In the table there are about 800,000 distinct CDR3 sequences, 58% of which are singletons. Total RNA extraction produced at least 5.5 micrograms (per sample) for the study. The chain has TRBV6-5 and TRBJ2-5; 10 positions agree with TRBD1. The J call may be incorrect, as the DNA end agrees better with TRBJ2-7. The TCR originated in a man under 40 in good health. Sequencing was performed on blood. The CDR3 DNA sequence: TGTGCCAGCAGGAGGGGGACAGGGGTCTACGAGCAGTACTTC. Residues: CASRRGTGVYEQYF.